One and the same sample provided the 24 T cell receptor beta chains below, sequenced in a study of T cells in Graves' hyperthyroidism and ophthalmopathy (dated by TCRdb to the late 2010s). Library method: multiplex PCR. TCRdb names Illumina HiSeq 2000 as the instrument used. Amplification of TCR beta CDR3 regions was carried out from RNA transcripts. The TCR CDR3 was subjected to a first round of RT-PCR using the HTBI primer set and the Qiagen OneStep RT-PCR kit. TCRdb redid the processing of the public reads, applying fastp at Q25 and MiXCR, and retained in-frame beta chains. Each entry is one CDR3 protein sequence, shown with its most common DNA and genes. The sample includes around 580,000 distinct CDR3 sequences, with about 45% observed a single time. The top ten hold around 7.7% of the sample. Material: peripheral blood or thyroid tissue (not recorded which). The receptors come from a woman between 18 and 30 years old with Graves' hyperthyroidism.

The J gene is TRBJ1-2, the V gene TRBV5-1; 9 nucleotides agree with TRBD1. The CDR3 has 16 amino acids. Germline CDR1 and CDR2: SGHRS and YFSETQ. V shed 3 bases and J 7 bases; nucleotides not matched to a gene: 13. The CDR3 here is CASSSLPGQGWGGYTF. CDR3 bases: TGCGCCAGCAGCTCACTACCGGGACAGGGCTGGGGTGGCTACACCTTC.

This clonotype was counted many times. This sequence joins TRBV4-1 and TRBJ1-2; no reliable D call. V was pared by 1 base and J by 0 bases, with 3 bases between. This CDR3 region has 13 residues. The V gene's germline CDR1 is MGHRA and CDR2 YSYEKL. The DNA for the CDR3 is TGCGCCAGCAGCCAAGCTACTAACTATGGCTACACCTTC. As protein: CASSQATNYGYTF.

The chain employs TRBV7-9 and TRBJ2-3, with 8 bases identical to TRBD1. Germline CDR1 SEHNR, CDR2 FQNEAQ (reference sequence). The CDR3 is made up of 16 amino acids. Trimming took 1 base from V and 4 from J; bases not matched to a gene: 7. CDR3 residues: CASSLVQGAVADTQYF. CDR3 DNA sequence: TGTGCCAGCAGCTTAGTTCAGGGGGCGGTGGCAGATACGCAGTATTTT.

In its sample, this clonotype was seen many times. The chain couples TRBV12-3 or TRBV12-4 to TRBJ2-7, with D unresolved. The CDR3 covers 12 residues. V lost 6 bases to trimming and J lost 7 bases, with 13 bases between them. The CDR3 nucleotides read TGTGCCAGCAGAGGCCTTGCTGGGGAGCAGTACTTC. Its protein is CASRGLAGEQYF.

Here the CDR3 DNA reads TGTGCCAGCCCCGACATACTAGCAGACACAGATACGCAGTATTTT. Translation: CASPDILADTDTQYF. The chain uses TRBV2 and TRBJ2-3; weak D call: TRBD2 (6 bases). Trimming shortened V by 8 bases and J by 2 bases, and 17 bases separated the two germline ends. The CDR3 runs 15 residues. Germline values: CDR1 SNHLY, CDR2 FYNNEI. The entire variable domain, with the rest obtained from reference TRBV2 and TRBJ2-3, is as follows: EPEVTQTPSHQVTQMGQEVILRCVPISNHLYFYWYRQILGQKVEFLVSFYNNEISEKSEIFDDQFSVERPDGSNFTLKIRSTKLEDSAMYFCASPDILADTDTQYFGPGTRLTVL.

The rearrangement joins TRBV10-3 to TRBJ1-2; possibly TRBD1 for D (5 bases). CDR1 and CDR2 from the germline V gene are ENHRY and SYGVKD. Trimming removed 0 bases from V and 7 bases from J, with 18 bases in between. The length of the CDR3 is 16 residues. As DNA, the CDR3 is TGTGCCATCAGTGAGTCAAGGACATCCACCGTGTCTGGCTACACCTTC. This gives the protein CAISESRTSTVSGYTF.

This sequence joins TRBV7-6 and TRBJ2-1; TRBD2 agrees at 7 bases. CDR1 and CDR2 from the germline V gene are SGHVS and FNYEAQ. After removal of 1 base from V and 3 bases from J, the junction contained 6 bases not matched to a gene. This CDR3 comprises 16 residues. The CDR3 DNA reads as TGTGCCAGCAGCTTAGGGGGACTACCGGGCTACAATGAGCAGTTCTTC. Amino acids: CASSLGGLPGYNEQFF.

In this sample, this clonotype turned up many times. The V call is TRBV18, the J call TRBJ1-1; no clear D gene. Trimming cost V 0 bases and J 1 base, with 6 bases left between them. CDR1 KGHSH and CDR2 LQKENI come from the germline V gene. The CDR3 has 14 residues. In DNA form, the CDR3 reads TGTGCCAGCTCACCACCCGGGAGGAACACTGAAGCTTTCTTT. This translates into CASSPPGRNTEAFF.

The sample holds many counts of this clonotype. J is TRBJ2-5 and V is TRBV5-1, with D possibly matching TRBD2 (5 bases). This CDR3 region has 12 residues. Trimming left V 4 bases short and J 3 bases short, with 7 bases between. Per the germline V gene, CDR1 is SGHRS and CDR2 is YFSETQ. The CDR3 loop is CASSHGEETQYF. For the CDR3, the DNA is TGCGCCAGCAGCCACGGGGAAGAGACCCAGTACTTC.

The J gene is TRBJ2-2, the V gene TRBV2; TRBD2 agrees at 15 bases. The V gene's germline CDR1 is SNHLY and CDR2 FYNNEI. The CDR3 runs 19 residues. After removal of 4 bases from V and 5 bases from J, the junction contained 11 bases not matched to a gene. The CDR3 DNA sequence: TGTGCCAGCAGTGTCGGACTAGCGGGAGGGCCAGGATGGACCGGGGAGCTGTTTTTT. It codes for CASSVGLAGGPGWTGELFF. Full variable domain (remainder filled in from reference TRBV2 and TRBJ2-2): EPEVTQTPSHQVTQMGQEVILRCVPISNHLYFYWYRQILGQKVEFLVSFYNNEISEKSEIFDDQFSVERPDGSNFTLKIRSTKLEDSAMYFCASSVGLAGGPGWTGELFFGEGSRLTVL.

This clonotype showed up many times. This sequence joins TRBV29-1 and TRBJ2-2; 7 bases align to TRBD2. Trimming cost V 0 bases and J 9 bases; bases outside gene matches: 13. The CDR3 loop spans 16 amino acids. CDR1 SQVTM and CDR2 ANQGSEA come from the germline V gene. CDR3 sequence reads: CSVEDRASGPPRELFF. CDR3 DNA: TGCAGCGTTGAAGATCGTGCTAGCGGACCACCCCGGGAGCTGTTTTTT.

The chain carries TRBV20-1 and TRBJ2-2, with TRBD2 matching 8 bases. J was trimmed by 6 bases and V by 1 base; bases with no gene match: 7. This CDR3 region has 15 residues. CDR1 is DFQATT and CDR2 is SNEGSKA in the germline V gene (reference sequence). DNA for the CDR3: TGCAGTGCTAGAGTCCTGACTAGCGTCTCCGGGGAGCTGTTTTTT. Protein product: CSARVLTSVSGELFF.

This clonotype appeared many times. J is TRBJ1-4 and V is TRBV20-1, with D hard to call. V lost 0 bases to trimming and J lost 0 bases, with 11 bases between them. CDR1 is DFQATT, CDR2 SNEGSKA, per germline (reference sequence). The CDR3 length is 16 residues. This chain's CDR3 is CSARDARRATNEKLFF. CDR3 sequence (DNA): TGCAGTGCTAGAGATGCCCGACGGGCAACTAATGAAAAACTGTTTTTT.

This clonotype was observed many times. CDR3 protein: CASRRDRGSYEQYF. CDR3 bases: TGTGCCAGCAGGCGGGACAGGGGCTCCTACGAGCAGTACTTC. The V gene is TRBV7-2, the J gene TRBJ2-7, with 10 bases identical to TRBD1. After removal of 6 bases from V and 0 bases from J, the junction contained 2 bases not matched to a gene. The V gene's germline CDR1 is SGHTA and CDR2 FQGNSA. CDR3 length: 14 amino acids.

This clonotype has ten or more counts. This chain connects TRBV7-9 to TRBJ2-5; 9 nucleotides match TRBD2. J lost 5 bases, V lost 5 bases, and 6 bases had no gene match. This CDR3 is built from 14 residues. CDR1 and CDR2 from the germline V gene are SEHNR and FQNEAQ (reference sequence). DNA for the CDR3: TGTGCCAGCAGCCAAAGCGGGAGGCTTGAGACCCAGTACTTC. This sequence encodes CASSQSGRLETQYF.

A remark on this clonotype: This could be a read error, since a much larger clone is one nucleotide away. V usage is TRBV3-1 and J usage is TRBJ2-7, with 7 bases lining up with TRBD1. Germline CDR1 reads LGHDT; CDR2 reads YNNKEL (reference sequence). The CDR3 contains 14 residues. The CDR3: CVSSLYGTAYEQYF. In DNA form, the CDR3 reads TGTGTCAGCAGCCTTTACGGGACAGCCTACGAGCAGTACTTC.

This clonotype was seen just once. The J gene is TRBJ1-1, the V gene TRBV7-9; D uncertain. The germline gives CDR1 SEHNR, CDR2 FQNEAQ (reference sequence). The CDR3 covers 15 residues. Trimming left V 0 bases short and J 5 bases short, with 13 bases between. The chain's CDR3 is CASSLALAGDTEAFF. CDR3 coding DNA: TGTGCCAGCAGCTTAGCACTAGCGGGAGATACTGAAGCTTTCTTT.

This sequence joins TRBV20-1 and TRBJ1-5, with TRBD1 matching 7 bases. This CDR3 contains 15 residues. The germline CDR1 and CDR2 sequences are DFQATT and SNEGSKA (reference sequence). Unmatched junction bases numbered 18, after V lost 1 base and J lost 15 bases. CDR3 sequence reads: CSARAQGLGAEFSHF. CDR3 nucleotides: TGCAGTGCTAGAGCACAGGGGTTGGGGGCTGAATTTTCGCATTTT.

This clonotype was counted at least ten times. The chain joins TRBV5-1 to TRBJ2-7; D is perhaps TRBD1 (5 bases). There are 12 residues in the CDR3. V lost 10 bases and J lost 5, with 16 bases in between. Germline V gene lookup returns CDR1 SGHRS and CDR2 YFSETQ. The CDR3 spells CASRQGFDEQYF. CDR3 nucleotides: TGCGCCTCGAGGCAGGGTTTCGACGAGCAGTACTTC.

At least ten counts were recorded for this clonotype. This chain joins TRBV10-3 and TRBJ2-7; D is unresolved. Germline values: CDR1 ENHRY, CDR2 SYGVKD. The CDR3 runs 11 residues. Trimming removed 6 bases from V and 3 bases from J, with 6 bases in between. CDR3 residues: CAISQDYEQYF. CDR3 bases: TGTGCCATCAGCCAGGACTACGAGCAGTACTTC.

This rearrangement joins TRBV7-2 to TRBJ1-1, with 7 bases fitting TRBD1. CDR3 length: 14 amino acids. Looked up from germline, CDR1 is SGHTA and CDR2 is FQGNSA. Trimming took 5 bases from V and 1 from J; bases not matched to a gene: 4. This CDR3 reads CASSKGDRNTEAFF. The CDR3 region has the DNA TGTGCCAGCAGCAAAGGGGACAGGAACACTGAAGCTTTCTTT.

This clonotype was picked up many times. CDR3 coding DNA: TGTGCCAGTACCTCTCCGGGACAGGGGGCGAACGAGCAGTACTTC. Amino acids: CASTSPGQGANEQYF. V gene TRBV19 combines with J gene TRBJ2-7; 12 nucleotides agree with TRBD1. Germline-derived CDR1 and CDR2 are LNHDA and SQIVND (reference sequence). The CDR3 consists of 15 residues. V was clipped by 7 bases and J by 5 bases; unmatched bases: 9.

The chain couples TRBV29-1 to TRBJ1-2; D gene unclear. This CDR3 comprises 11 residues. Germline loops: CDR1 SQVTM, CDR2 ANQGSEA. The V and J ends lost 8 bases and 8 bases respectively, with 15 bases between them. CDR3 loop: CSLHPVQGYTF. The CDR3 DNA reads TGCAGCCTTCACCCTGTACAGGGCTACACCTTC.

This CDR3 reads CASSYGDRDMNTEAFF. CDR3 in DNA: TGTGCCAGCAGCTATGGGGACAGAGACATGAACACTGAAGCTTTCTTT. The chain joins TRBV11-3 to TRBJ1-1, with 7 bases identical to TRBD1. V was clipped by 4 bases and J by 0 bases; unmatched bases: 8. CDR3 length: 16 amino acids. The germline gives CDR1 SGHNT, CDR2 YENEEA.